In its sample, the clone carrying this TCR beta chain was seen a few times. Its target is unknown. The data derive from a study of cytotoxic CD8 clonotypes in ibrutinib-treated CLL. Overall study context: Sequenced samples delivered averages of around 260,000 productive templates and around 100,000 productive rearrangements. Study-level findings and limits: Having risen at ibrutinib response, clonality had fallen back toward baseline by progression.

Germline V gene sequence: CDR1 SGHVS, CDR2 FQNEAQ. V shed 1 base and J shed 3 bases, with 9 bases lying between them. The CDR3 is 14 amino acids. This table comes from immunoSEQ multiplex PCR, and its TCRdb copy is limited to in-frame clones, with some not included. The sample shows approximately 25,000 clones, around 74% of them seen only once. V is TRBV7-8 and J is TRBJ1-2, with D possibly TRBD1 on 5 matching bases. The TCR sequence derives from a human donor with chronic lymphocytic leukemia. The sample consisted of PBMCs, taken at disease progression, from a patient treated with ibrutinib. The CDR3 DNA is TGTGCCAGCAGCTTAGAGGGGAGGCACTATGGCTACACCTTC. Its translation is CASSLEGRHYGYTF.